This is a list of T cell receptor beta chains from one sample in a study of blood T cell repertoires in COVID-19. Assay: immunoSEQ multiplex PCR; the TCRdb copy retains only in-frame clones and omits some. Of 200,000 or so clones listed, around four fifths are singletons. The sequenced material came from peripheral blood. The receptors shown here come from a man aged 60 to 69 with COVID-19, enrolled during active disease. The CDR3 runs from the conserved cysteine through the conserved F or W. A D gene is named only where the DNA matches it firmly. The size entry is marked missing in some rows and otherwise reads once, few, many or a size class.

D gene | J gene | V gene | clone size | CDR3 protein | CDR3 DNA
TRBD1 | TRBJ1-2 | TRBV3-1/TRBV3-2 | . | CASRPRQGSDYGYTF | TGTGCCAGCAGACCTCGACAGGGATCGGACTATGGCTACACCTTC
. | TRBJ2-1 | TRBV13 | once | CASSFGWGRGEQFF | TGTGCCAGCAGCTTCGGGTGGGGCCGCGGTGAGCAGTTCTTC
TRBD1 | TRBJ1-2 | TRBV28 | . | CASSPTGASYGYTF | TGTGCCAGCAGTCCCACAGGGGCTAGCTATGGCTACACCTTC
TRBD1 | TRBJ1-1 | TRBV27 | . | CASSPKTTGWDTEAFF | TGTGCCAGCAGTCCCAAGACGACAGGGTGGGACACTGAAGCTTTCTTT
TRBD1 | TRBJ2-7 | TRBV28 | . | CASSSPGQPYEQYF | TGTGCCAGCAGTTCACCGGGACAGCCCTACGAGCAGTACTTC
TRBD1 | TRBJ2-2 | TRBV30 | . | CARQGLGGELFF | TGTGCCAGACAGGGATTGGGCGGGGAGCTGTTTTTT
. | TRBJ1-4 | TRBV9 | few | CASSEGFEKLFF | TGTGCCAGCAGCGAGGGGTTTGAAAAACTGTTTTTT
. | TRBJ2-5 | TRBV19 | . | CASSGGQEETQYF | TGTGCCAGTAGTGGGGGACAAGAAGAGACCCAGTACTTC
. | TRBJ2-7 | TRBV5-4 | . | CASSLLARHEQYF | TGTGCCAGCAGCCTGCTAGCGAGACACGAGCAGTACTTC
. | TRBJ1-3 | TRBV10-2 | . | CASSTSTGLAGNTIYF | TGCGCCAGCAGCACATCTACAGGGTTGGCTGGAAACACCATATATTTT
. | TRBJ2-3 | TRBV5-4 | . | CASSASGRASTDTQYF | TGTGCCAGCAGCGCCTCCGGGCGGGCGAGCACAGATACGCAGTATTTT
TRBD1 | TRBJ1-5 | TRBV30 | . | CACRQGAYPNQPQHF | TGTGCCTGCCGACAGGGGGCTTATCCAAATCAGCCCCAGCATTTT
TRBD2 | TRBJ2-7 | TRBV30 | . | CAWSPRLAGVYEQYF | TGTGCCTGGAGTCCGCGGCTAGCGGGAGTCTACGAGCAGTACTTC
. | TRBJ1-1 | TRBV7-9 | once | CASSLGTAFTEAFF | TGTGCCAGCAGCTTAGGGACAGCCTTCACTGAAGCTTTCTTT
. | TRBJ1-2 | TRBV5-1 | . | CASSREAYYGYTF | TGCGCCAGCAGTCGAGAGGCTTACTATGGCTACACCTTC
. | TRBJ1-4 | TRBV29-1 | . | CSGNTGTNEKLFF | TGCAGCGGCAATACTGGAACTAATGAAAAACTGTTTTTT
. | TRBJ1-1 | TRBV12-3/TRBV12-4 | . | CASSLGQNTEAFF | TGTGCCAGCAGCCTAGGACAGAACACTGAAGCTTTCTTT
TRBD1 | TRBJ1-2 | TRBV28 | . | CASKGQDFYGYTF | TGTGCCAGCAAAGGACAGGATTTCTATGGCTACACCTTC
TRBD2 | TRBJ2-7 | TRBV7-9 | . | CASSPGGSSFDEQYF | TGTGCCAGCAGCCCCGGCGGGAGCAGTTTCGACGAGCAGTACTTC
TRBD2 | TRBJ2-2 | TRBV3-1/TRBV3-2 | . | CASSPRTSGNTGELFF | TGTGCCAGCAGCCCCCGGACTAGCGGGAATACCGGGGAGCTGTTTTTT
. | TRBJ2-7 | TRBV4-1 | . | CASSQVGQFYEQYF | TGCGCCAGCAGCCAAGTTGGCCAATTCTACGAGCAGTACTTC
. | TRBJ2-1 | TRBV30 | . | CAWSAGLAYNEQFF | TGTGCCTGGAGTGCCGGACTGGCTTACAATGAGCAGTTCTTC
TRBD1 | TRBJ1-1 | TRBV5-1 | . | CASSGQASGTEAFF | TGCGCCAGCAGCGGACAGGCGAGCGGCACTGAAGCTTTCTTT
. | TRBJ1-1 | TRBV19 | once | CASSLYLDTEAFF | TGTGCCAGTAGTCTTTACTTGGACACTGAAGCTTTCTTT
. | TRBJ1-5 | TRBV21-1 | . | CASTAGGLNQPQHF | TGTGCCAGCACCGCAGGGGGCCTTAATCAGCCCCAGCATTTT
. | TRBJ2-1 | TRBV3-1/TRBV3-2 | few | CASSQVSSPYNEQFF | TGTGCCAGCAGCCAAGTGTCGTCCCCCTACAATGAGCAGTTCTTC
. | TRBJ2-7 | TRBV29-1 | . | CSVGGLEGYEQYF | TGCAGCGTTGGGGGGCTTGAGGGCTACGAGCAGTACTTC
. | TRBJ2-2 | TRBV7-2 | . | CASSLMRTGELFF | TGTGCCAGCAGCTTAATGCGCACCGGGGAGCTGTTTTTT
. | TRBJ2-3 | TRBV27 | . | CASSFRDTQYF | TGTGCCAGCAGTTTCAGAGATACGCAGTATTTT
TRBD2 | TRBJ2-1 | TRBV29-1 | . | CSVDPGGGPADEQFF | TGCAGCGTTGACCCCGGGGGAGGGCCGGCGGATGAGCAGTTCTTC
TRBD1 | TRBJ2-1 | TRBV2 | once | CAGGQGLLVNEQFF | TGTGCCGGGGGACAGGGACTTTTGGTGAATGAGCAGTTCTTC
. | TRBJ1-1 | TRBV9 | . | CASSVAPLGGPSTEAFF | TGTGCCAGCAGCGTAGCTCCCCTCGGGGGGCCGAGCACTGAAGCTTTCTTT
. | TRBJ2-5 | TRBV3-1/TRBV3-2 | . | CASSRSGAAAGDQYF | TGTGCCAGCAGCCGCTCGGGAGCGGCCGCCGGAGACCAGTACTTC
TRBD2 | TRBJ2-7 | TRBV18 | . | CASSPRNGFSGRNLYEQYF | TGTGCCAGCTCACCGAGAAACGGTTTTAGCGGGAGGAATCTCTACGAGCAGTACTTC
. | TRBJ1-2 | TRBV25-1 | . | CASSEYWGGDHGYTF | TGTGCCAGCAGTGAATACTGGGGGGGGGATCATGGCTACACCTTC
. | TRBJ1-3 | TRBV3-1/TRBV3-2 | . | CASSQDGGKGNTIYF | TGTGCCAGCAGCCAAGATGGGGGGAAGGGAAACACCATATATTTT
TRBD1 | TRBJ2-5 | TRBV2 | . | CASSERGGMAETQYF | TGTGCCAGCAGTGAACGAGGGGGCATGGCAGAGACCCAGTACTTC
TRBD1 | TRBJ1-6 | TRBV10-3 | . | CAIRTTGDLSPLHF | TGTGCCATCAGGACGACAGGGGATCTGTCACCCCTCCACTTT
TRBD1 | TRBJ1-5 | TRBV2 | few | CASSSGQGSQPQHF | TGTGCCAGCAGTTCGGGACAGGGGAGTCAGCCCCAGCATTTT
. | TRBJ1-3 | TRBV5-4 | . | CASSSAGYNSGNTIYF | TGTGCCAGCAGCTCGGCCGGGTACAACTCTGGAAACACCATATATTTT
. | TRBJ2-7 | TRBV5-1 | . | CASSVGGGSLNEQYF | TGCGCCAGCAGCGTGGGGGGCGGGAGTCTGAACGAGCAGTACTTC
TRBD1 | TRBJ1-2 | TRBV2 | . | CASSEDRGDYGYTF | TGTGCCAGCAGTGAGGACAGGGGTGACTATGGCTACACCTTC
. | TRBJ1-1 | TRBV13 | . | CASSLYRGTEAFF | TGTGCCAGCAGCTTATACCGGGGCACTGAAGCTTTCTTT
TRBD1 | TRBJ1-5 | TRBV13 | . | CASSLRGHQPQHF | TGTGCCAGCAGCTTGAGGGGGCATCAGCCCCAGCATTTT
TRBD2 | TRBJ2-3 | TRBV5-4 | . | CASSSLLAGITDTQYF | TGTGCCAGCAGCTCCCTTCTAGCGGGGATCACAGATACGCAGTATTTT
. | TRBJ2-1 | TRBV5-1 | . | CASSLGTLVEQFF | TGCGCCAGCAGCTTGGGGACTTTGGTTGAGCAGTTCTTC
TRBD1 | TRBJ1-5 | TRBV24-1 | . | CATSRGQASNQPQHF | TGTGCCACCAGTCGCGGACAGGCTAGCAATCAGCCCCAGCATTTT
TRBD1 | TRBJ2-3 | TRBV9 | once | CASSATGQASTDTQYF | TGTGCCAGCAGCGCAACAGGACAGGCTAGCACAGATACGCAGTATTTT
TRBD2 | TRBJ2-1 | TRBV30 | . | CAWSVRAGGPGEQFF | TGTGCCTGGAGTGTACGAGCGGGAGGGCCGGGTGAGCAGTTCTTC
. | TRBJ2-3 | TRBV9 | . | CASSAESGSTDTQYF | TGTGCCAGCAGCGCCGAAAGCGGGAGCACAGATACGCAGTATTTT
. | TRBJ2-5 | TRBV27 | . | CASSAGGGGETQYF | TGTGCCAGCAGTGCCGGGGGAGGAGGCGAGACCCAGTACTTC
. | TRBJ1-2 | TRBV3-1/TRBV3-2 | few | CASSQSVSNYGYTF | TGTGCCAGCAGCCAAAGCGTATCTAACTATGGCTACACCTTC
TRBD1 | TRBJ1-5 | TRBV19 | . | CASSTTGANNQPQHF | TGTGCCAGTAGTACGACAGGGGCGAACAATCAGCCCCAGCATTTT